This T cell receptor (beta chain) was found in a study of chemoradiotherapy in HPV16-positive cancers (dated by TCRdb to about 2022). About the full investigation: Functional T-cell assays on cells from two HPV16-positive patients defined candidate HPV-specific T-cell clones and common TCR motifs. Whether T-cell immunity against the HPV oncoproteins E6 and E7 changes during chemoradiotherapy and whether survival is affected by this immunity were examined in the study. The candidate HPV-specific TCRs and motifs were then tracked in TCR repertoires from roughly 86 patients with HPV-related cancers.

The CDR3, cysteine through phenylalanine, is 14 amino acids long. This entry keeps only the CDR3 DNA: 42 bases, framed from base 1. Ends trimmed: V by 5 bases, J by 2 bases; bases unmatched to a gene: 5. CDR1 and CDR2, looked up from the germline V gene (reference sequence), are SGHAT and FQDESV. The full study reports these points: In HPV16-positive patients, expansion of HPV-responsive T cells during chemoradiotherapy was associated with improved recurrence-free survival. The functional definition of HPV-specific T cells was derived from only a couple of HPV16-positive patients, and the survival association was reported for HPV16-positive patients. Expansion of candidate HPV-specific clones and E7-related TCR motifs was observed in the tumor microenvironment during treatment, whereas no such expansion was observed for non-HPV-specific T cells.

For this clone: No cognate antigen has been identified for it. No base-level quality is on record; no much larger clone is a single base apart.

Libraries were built with the immunoSEQ multiplex PCR assay. Drawn from immuneACCESS, this table holds only the in-frame rearrangements with V and J called that TCRdb kept. Clones are partly lost; checked studies trace under half to an unresolved V gene and leave the rest unexplained. The sample includes about 14,000 clones, with approximately 89% observed a single time. Roughly 4% of the sample belongs to the ten largest clones. Because repertoires were sampled repeatedly during chemoradiotherapy, clonal expansion in the tumor microenvironment could be followed. Sequencing used tumor tissue, obtained from a patient who underwent chemoradiotherapy. The receptor was isolated from a human donor with HPV-associated anogenital cancer. The rearranged chain carries TRBV11-1 and TRBJ1-1, with 7 central nucleotides matching TRBD1. Here the CDR3 is given as CASSRGTVNTEAFF. The nucleotide sequence reads as follows: TGTGCCAGCAGCAGAGGGACAGTTAACACTGAAGCTTTCTTT.